The rows below give T cell receptor beta chains drawn from one sample of a study of CD8 T cells in ankylosing spondylitis. MiXCR, applied by TCRdb to the 5' RACE reads, yields one record per CDR3 protein. The sample yields about 240,000 distinct CDR3 sequences, around 8% seen once. The material sequenced was blood, either unsorted or a sorted T cell fraction (not recorded which). The receptors here all came from a female donor with ankylosing spondylitis or in good health (not recorded which). Each CDR3 is given with its conserved first and last residue. The D gene is left open where the match is weak. Size is omitted from some rows. Given values are once, few, many or a class for expanded clones.

V gene,clone size,J gene,D gene,CDR3 DNA,CDR3 protein
TRBV4-2,many,TRBJ2-1,TRBD2,TGTGCCAGCTCTAGCGGGAGGAGCAATGAGCAGTTCTTC,CASSSGRSNEQFF
TRBV30,many,TRBJ1-3,.,TGTGCCTGGAGGGACGATCCCCGGCGGCAGGACACCATATATTTT,CAWRDDPRRQDTIYF
TRBV20-1,many,TRBJ2-7,.,TGCAGTGCTAGAGGGGCGGGATACGAGCAGTACTTC,CSARGAGYEQYF
TRBV24-1,many,TRBJ2-5,TRBD2,TGTGCCACCAGTGAGAGCGGGGGGGCCCGAGAGACCCAGTACTTC,CATSESGGARETQYF
TRBV7-2,many,TRBJ2-7,TRBD2,TGTGCCAGCAGCTTAATGGGGGAGGGGCACTACGAGCAGTACTTC,CASSLMGEGHYEQYF
TRBV20-1,many,TRBJ2-7,.,TGCAGTGCTAGTCCCAACTTCGGACAGGGAGGGGGGCGGCAGTACTTC,CSASPNFGQGGGRQYF
TRBV7-9,many,TRBJ1-2,.,TGTGCCAGCAGGCCCGGAGGCTATGGCTACACCTTC,CASRPGGYGYTF
TRBV5-1,many,TRBJ1-2,.,TGCGCCAGCAGCCAACGACAGTCGGGCCAGGGGGGCTACACCTTC,CASSQRQSGQGGYTF
TRBV11-1,many,TRBJ2-5,TRBD2,TGTGCCAGCAGCCCAAGGCGGCGGGAGCTGTCGGAGACCCAGTACTTC,CASSPRRRELSETQYF
TRBV2,many,TRBJ2-7,.,TGTGCCAGCACCAGATACTCCTACGAGCAGTACTTC,CASTRYSYEQYF
TRBV12-3/TRBV12-4,many,TRBJ2-1,.,TGTGCCAGCAGTTACAGCCCCTACAATGAGCAGTTCTTC,CASSYSPYNEQFF
TRBV7-9,few,TRBJ2-1,.,TGTGCCAGCAGCCCGCCCACTGGGGTCTACAATGAGCAGTTCTTC,CASSPPTGVYNEQFF
TRBV15,many,TRBJ2-7,.,TGTGCCACCAGCAACCCCATGGGCTCCTACGAGCAGTACTTC,CATSNPMGSYEQYF
TRBV20-1,.,TRBJ2-7,TRBD1,TGCAGTGCTAGACCCCCTTTAGGACAGGGCTACGAGCAGTACTTC,CSARPPLGQGYEQYF
TRBV7-2,.,TRBJ2-3,.,TGTGCCAGCAGAATGAATACGGGAGTGGGGGATACGCAGTATTTT,CASRMNTGVGDTQYF
TRBV4-3,many,TRBJ1-5,.,TGCGCCAGCAGCCAAGATCTGTGGGGGCCCCAGCATTTT,CASSQDLWGPQHF
TRBV28,many,TRBJ2-1,.,TGTGCCAGCAGTAAACGAAAGTTAACAAACAATGAGCAGTTCTTC,CASSKRKLTNNEQFF
TRBV19,few,TRBJ2-5,TRBD1,TGTGCCAGTAGTAGCACAGGGGCTAGCGAGACCCAGTACTTC,CASSSTGASETQYF
TRBV20-1,many,TRBJ2-5,TRBD2,TGCAGTGCTAGAGATCCAGCGGGAGGTGTGGAGACCCAGTACTTC,CSARDPAGGVETQYF
TRBV6-1,.,TRBJ2-7,TRBD2,TGTACCAGCAGTGAACAACTAGCGGGACCCTACGAGCAGTACTTC,CTSSEQLAGPYEQYF
TRBV29-1,many,TRBJ1-1,.,TGCAGCGTTGAAGGTCCGGGAGGCCTGAACACTGAAGCTTTCTTT,CSVEGPGGLNTEAFF
TRBV11-2,many,TRBJ2-3,.,TGTGCCAGCAGCTTACTTATCGGGGGCACAGATACGCAGTATTTT,CASSLLIGGTDTQYF
TRBV5-1,few,TRBJ2-7,.,TGCGCCAGCAGCCCAGGGGTTGGTTTCTCCTACGAGCAGTACTTC,CASSPGVGFSYEQYF
TRBV29-1,many,TRBJ2-7,TRBD1,TGCAGCGTTGCTTCTGGACAGGACCGTCTTATCAACGAGCAGTACTTC,CSVASGQDRLINEQYF
TRBV2,.,TRBJ1-6,.,TGTGCCAGCAGTGAAGAAGAGGGGGACCCGAATTCACCCCTCCACTTT,CASSEEEGDPNSPLHF
TRBV19,many,TRBJ1-2,.,TGTGCCAGTAGTTCGTCTGTAAGTAGCTATGGCTACACCTTC,CASSSSVSSYGYTF
TRBV20-1,many,TRBJ2-5,.,TGCAGTGCCCAGCCCCCCTCCGGCCAAGAGACCCAGTACTTC,CSAQPPSGQETQYF
TRBV11-1,.,TRBJ2-6,.,TGTGCCAGCAGCTGGTGGGGGCAGGGTGTCACTGGGGCCAACGTCCTGACTTTC,CASSWWGQGVTGANVLTF
TRBV3-1,.,TRBJ2-3,TRBD2,TGTGCTAGCAGCGACCACCCAGCGGGAGACGGAACAGGTACGCAGTATTTT,CASSDHPAGDGTGTQYF
TRBV7-2,few,TRBJ1-2,.,TGTGCCAGCAGCTTCGACAGGCTCTATGGCTACACCTTC,CASSFDRLYGYTF